This T cell receptor (beta chain) was obtained from a study of T-cell reconstitution after alpha-beta-depleted transplantation in children. Study-level points and caveats: The study traced high day-60 TCRbeta diversity in some patients to surviving recipient T cells and thymic progenitors. One year post-transplant, T-cell counts and diversity were largely derived from T cells produced anew.

The table lists this clonotype with a few counts. Its antigen remains unknown. During its preparation, the TCRbeta library received unique molecular identifiers. Using its own MiXCR run on the PCR reads, TCRdb lists one record per CDR3 protein. Here the sample spans some 300,000 distinct CDR3 sequences, just over 7.5% being singletons. With 1 base clipped from V and 6 bases from J, the junction kept 5 bases outside the gene matches. This CDR3 has 14 residues. The germline V gene has CDR1 DFQATT and CDR2 SNEGSKA (reference sequence). This sequence originates from a female patient aged 2-15 years who had a stem cell transplant for Fanconi anemia, so the T cells may come from the graft donor. Source: peripheral blood, taken 360 days after TCRalphabeta/CD19-depleted stem cell transplant. The gene calls are TRBV20-1 and TRBJ2-4, with TRBD1 identical over 8 bases. The CDR3 DNA sequence: TGCAGTGCTAGAGCCCCACAGGGGGGAAACATTCAGTACTTC. Residues: CSARAPQGGNIQYF.